The TCR beta chain under discussion was sequenced for a study of HIV-infected patients and healthy controls. The table lists this clonotype with a few counts. Germline V gives CDR1 DFQATT, CDR2 SNEGSKA (reference sequence). The V segment lost 0 bases and the J segment 5 bases; nucleotides outside the gene matches: 8. This CDR3 is 15 amino acids long. MiXCR, run by TCRdb on the 5' RACE reads, gives a single entry per CDR3 protein. The profile shows around 62,000 distinct CDR3 sequences, over 15% of them singletons. The rearrangement links TRBV20-1 to TRBJ1-2; 8 positions agree with TRBD1. The sequence derives from a human donor in good health. The material sequenced was CD4+ T cells from blood. The CDR3 loop reads CSARDQVTGAYGYTF. The CDR3 DNA is TGCAGTGCTAGAGATCAAGTGACAGGGGCGTATGGCTACACCTTC.